In this sample, the clone carrying this T cell receptor beta chain turned up once. Its antigen is currently unknown. This CDR3 has 16 residues. V lost 0 bases to trimming and J lost 5 bases, with 17 bases between them. Germline-derived CDR1 and CDR2 are SGHRS and YFSETQ. Here immunoSEQ multiplex PCR was the method, and the copy in TCRdb shows in-frame clones only, minus some. Of roughly 13,000 clones listed, approximately 69% were seen once; the top ten hold 2.9%. The time point denotes: after neoadjuvant nivolumab, at surgical resection. This specimen belongs to a study of neoadjuvant anti-PD-1 for oral cavity cancer. Broader study findings: Higher pretreatment Treg/Th17 ratios tracked higher pretreatment blood clonality. Non-responders to neoadjuvant nivolumab had significantly more clonal PBMC T cells than responders. With a few patients per group, TCR findings need larger cohorts.

The starting material was PBMCs, obtained after nivolumab (anti-PD-1) treatment. The clonotype was recovered from a person between 35 and 79 years old with oral cavity squamous cell carcinoma. The J gene is TRBJ1-1, the V gene TRBV5-1, with D hard to call. In DNA, the CDR3 is TGCGCCAGCAGCTTGGGGTCCGGTTCGGTAGGTACTGAAGCTTTCTTT. This translates into CASSLGSGSVGTEAFF.